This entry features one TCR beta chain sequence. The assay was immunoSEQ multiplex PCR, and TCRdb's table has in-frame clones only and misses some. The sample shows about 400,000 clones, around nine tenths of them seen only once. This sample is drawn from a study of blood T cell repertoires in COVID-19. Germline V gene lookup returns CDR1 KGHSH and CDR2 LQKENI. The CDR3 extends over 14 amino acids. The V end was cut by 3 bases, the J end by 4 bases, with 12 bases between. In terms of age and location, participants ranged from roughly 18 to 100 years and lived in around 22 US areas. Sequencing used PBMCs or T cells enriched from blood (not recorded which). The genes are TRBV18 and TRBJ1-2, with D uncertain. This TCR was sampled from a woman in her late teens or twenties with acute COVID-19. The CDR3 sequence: CASSPTEITYGYTF. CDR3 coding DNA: TGTGCCAGCTCACCGACGGAGATCACCTATGGCTACACCTTC. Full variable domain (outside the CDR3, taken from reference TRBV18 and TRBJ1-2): NAGVMQNPRHLVRRRGQEARLRCSPMKGHSHVYWYRQLPEEGLKFMVYLQKENIIDESGMPKERFSAEFPKEGPSILRIQQVVRGDSAAYFCASSPTEITYGYTFGSGTRLTVV.